The 17 T cell receptor beta chains below all came from one sample that was sequenced in a study of T cell repertoires in cytomegalovirus infection. Their antigens remain unidentified. TCRdb re-derived calls from the reads in MiXCR, one entry per CDR3 protein. The sample holds about 920,000 distinct CDR3 sequences; approximately 30% are singletons and the top ten take under 15%. This sample comprised cultured CD8+ T cells from PBMCs, obtained from culture after CMV antigen stimulation. The receptors were gathered from a human donor in good health (CMV status not recorded). Some clones in this sample may be carry-over from other donors' samples.

The chain combines TRBV12-3 or TRBV12-4 with TRBJ2-7; TRBD1 matches at 8 bases. This CDR3 spans 19 amino acids. The J segment lost 4 bases and the V segment lost 2 bases, leaving 19 bases of the junction unmatched. The chain's CDR3 is CASSLRWAGDRREGYEQYV. CDR3 DNA sequence: TGTGCCAGCAGTTTAAGGTGGGCTGGGGACAGGCGGGAAGGGTACGAGCAGTACGTC.

The rearrangement joins TRBV12-3 or TRBV12-4 to TRBJ1-4, with 7 bases lining up with TRBD1. With 3 bases clipped from V and 5 bases from J, the junction kept 6 bases outside the gene matches. The CDR3 runs 15 residues. CDR3 nucleotides: TGTGCCAGCAGTTTCCCAGGGGGACGAAATGAAAAACTGTTTTTT. This sequence encodes CASSFPGGRNEKLFF.

The chain recombines TRBV5-4 with TRBJ1-5; D is ambiguous. The CDR3 runs 15 residues. Trimming shortened V by 1 base and J by 6 bases, and 14 bases separated the two germline ends. Germline lookup yields CDR1 SGHNT and CDR2 YYREEE (reference sequence). The CDR3 loop reads CASSLYGEVAQPQHF. The DNA of the CDR3 is TGTGCCAGCAGCTTGTATGGAGAGGTCGCTCAGCCCCAGCATTTT.

This clonotype was seen a few times. This chain uses TRBV6-1 with TRBJ1-2; D perhaps matches TRBD1 (5 bases). The length of the CDR3 is 13 residues. Trimming cost V 5 bases and J 6 bases, with 13 bases left between them. Germline CDR1 reads MNHNS; CDR2 reads SASEGT. CDR3 bases: TGTGCCAGCAGTCAAACTGGACATAATGGCTACACCTTC. This sequence encodes CASSQTGHNGYTF.

This clonotype turned up a few times. V usage is TRBV9 and J usage is TRBJ2-2; TRBD1 aligns across 7 bases. Trimming took 1 base from V and 2 from J; bases not matched to a gene: 11. The CDR3 length is 18 residues. Germline CDR1 is SGDLS and CDR2 is YYNGEE. The CDR3 coding sequence is TGTGCCAGCAGCGTAAGGGTTGAAGGGGGCGCAAACACCGGGGAGCTGTTTTTT. It specifies CASSVRVEGGANTGELFF.

This sequence joins TRBV20-1 and TRBJ2-7, with TRBD1 matching over 7 bases. This CDR3 spans 13 amino acids. The trim removed 5 bases at V and 6 bases at J, leaving 10 bases unmatched. The V gene's germline CDR1 is DFQATT and CDR2 SNEGSKA (reference sequence). The CDR3 DNA follows: TGCAGTGCTCGGGACAGTGGAAGGCCCGAGCAGTACTTC. Protein: CSARDSGRPEQYF.

This clonotype showed up just a few times. The chain couples TRBV27 to TRBJ2-3; a weak D match, TRBD2 (6 bases). The CDR3 length is 14 residues. Germline loops: CDR1 MNHEY, CDR2 SMNVEV (reference sequence). Trimming shortened V by 5 bases and J by 1 base, and 10 bases separated the two germline ends. The CDR3 bases are TGTGCCAGCAGTATTAGCGGACGCACAGATACGCAGTATTTT. Encoded protein: CASSISGRTDTQYF.

The chain employs TRBV2 and TRBJ2-5, with a possible D match to TRBD2 (5 bases). CDR1 and CDR2 from the germline V gene are SNHLY and FYNNEI. The V end was cut by 9 bases, the J end by 1 base, with 9 bases between. The CDR3 is 12 residues long. The CDR3 nucleotides read TGTGCCAGATCGGGGTCCCAAGAGACCCAGTACTTC. The encoded protein is CARSGSQETQYF.

The chain recombines TRBV18 with TRBJ1-4; possible D gene TRBD1, 5 bases. The CDR3 loop spans 16 amino acids. Trimming stripped 1 base from V and 2 bases from J, with 11 bases between. The germline gives CDR1 KGHSH, CDR2 LQKENI. The CDR3 region is CASSPQRAGTNEKLFF. The CDR3 DNA reads as TGTGCCAGCTCACCACAGCGGGCAGGGACTAATGAAAAACTGTTTTTT.

A few counts support this clonotype. This rearrangement joins TRBV27 to TRBJ2-2; D is uncertain. Deletions cut 4 bases from V and 5 bases from J, with 11 bases between. This CDR3 comprises 14 residues. From germline, CDR1 is MNHEY and CDR2 SMNVEV (reference sequence). The CDR3 reads CASSSVPSTGELFF. DNA for the CDR3: TGTGCCAGCAGTTCAGTCCCGAGTACCGGGGAGCTGTTTTTT.

This chain joins TRBV19 and TRBJ2-1; D unresolved. The germline gives CDR1 LNHDA, CDR2 SQIVND (reference sequence). The CDR3 loop spans 13 amino acids. With 2 bases removed from V and 4 bases from J, the gap between germline ends came to 6 bases. This chain's CDR3 is CASSIQAYNEQFF. The CDR3 DNA sequence: TGTGCCAGTAGTATACAGGCGTACAATGAGCAGTTCTTC. Full variable domain (remainder filled in from reference TRBV19 and TRBJ2-1): DGGITQSPKYLFRKEGQNVTLSCEQNLNHDAMYWYRQDPGQGLRLIYYSQIVNDFQKGDIAEGYSVSREKKESFPLTVTSAQKNPTAFYLCASSIQAYNEQFFGPGTRLTVL.

The sample holds a few counts of this clonotype. This chain uses TRBV7-9 with TRBJ2-1; the D is unclear. The CDR3 is 13 amino acids. Germline V gives CDR1 SEHNR, CDR2 FQNEAQ (reference sequence). Trimming stripped 5 bases from V and 2 bases from J, with 7 bases between. Written as DNA, the CDR3 is TGTGCCAGCAGCCCGGAAACCTACAATGAGCAGTTCTTC. This translates into CASSPETYNEQFF.

This chain links TRBV3-1 with TRBJ1-6; D possibly corresponds to TRBD1 (6 bases). Germline V gene data show CDR1 as LGHDT and CDR2 as YNNKEL (reference sequence). Trimming took off 2 bases at V and 8 bases at J, with 10 bases between the two ends. This CDR3 has 14 amino acids. CDR3 sequence reads: CASSQKGVDSPLHF. CDR3 coding DNA: TGTGCCAGCAGCCAAAAGGGGGTGGATTCACCCCTCCACTTT.

V and J are TRBV27 and TRBJ2-1, with D possibly being TRBD2 (7 bases). V lost 3 bases and J lost 3, with 15 bases in between. Per germline, CDR1 MNHEY and CDR2 SMNVEV (reference sequence). The CDR3 runs 16 residues. CDR3 region: CASSLVAGALYNEQFF. For the CDR3, the DNA is TGTGCCAGCAGTTTGGTTGCGGGGGCCCTCTACAATGAGCAGTTCTTC.

This clonotype occurred many times. The chain uses TRBV12-5 and TRBJ2-1; 8 nucleotides align to TRBD1. CDR1 and CDR2 from the germline V gene are LGHNT and FRNRAP. The V gene end was trimmed by 3 bases and the J gene end by 6 bases; junction bases not matched to a gene: 25. There are 21 residues in the CDR3. CDR3 DNA: TGTGCTAGTGGTTTTATATTGGAGGAAGGGACAGGACTGCACGATGGCAATGAGCAGTTCTTC. Its translation: CASGFILEEGTGLHDGNEQFF.

The V call is TRBV19, the J call TRBJ1-5; perhaps TRBD1 as D (6 bases). CDR1 is LNHDA and CDR2 is SQIVND in the germline V gene (reference sequence). The CDR3 runs 14 residues. Trimming cost V 8 bases and J 5 bases, with 16 bases left between them. CDR3: CASQLGAPDQPQHF. The CDR3 region has the DNA TGTGCCAGTCAACTGGGGGCGCCTGATCAGCCCCAGCATTTT.

V and J are TRBV24-1 and TRBJ2-3, with D maybe TRBD2 (6 bases). Germline CDR1 reads KGHDR; CDR2 reads SFDVKD. This CDR3 is built from 15 residues. V was cut by 7 bases and J by 1 base, with 14 bases left in between. The CDR3 DNA sequence: TGTGCCACCAGCAATCGAGGGGAGGGCACAGATACGCAGTATTTT. The encoded protein is CATSNRGEGTDTQYF.